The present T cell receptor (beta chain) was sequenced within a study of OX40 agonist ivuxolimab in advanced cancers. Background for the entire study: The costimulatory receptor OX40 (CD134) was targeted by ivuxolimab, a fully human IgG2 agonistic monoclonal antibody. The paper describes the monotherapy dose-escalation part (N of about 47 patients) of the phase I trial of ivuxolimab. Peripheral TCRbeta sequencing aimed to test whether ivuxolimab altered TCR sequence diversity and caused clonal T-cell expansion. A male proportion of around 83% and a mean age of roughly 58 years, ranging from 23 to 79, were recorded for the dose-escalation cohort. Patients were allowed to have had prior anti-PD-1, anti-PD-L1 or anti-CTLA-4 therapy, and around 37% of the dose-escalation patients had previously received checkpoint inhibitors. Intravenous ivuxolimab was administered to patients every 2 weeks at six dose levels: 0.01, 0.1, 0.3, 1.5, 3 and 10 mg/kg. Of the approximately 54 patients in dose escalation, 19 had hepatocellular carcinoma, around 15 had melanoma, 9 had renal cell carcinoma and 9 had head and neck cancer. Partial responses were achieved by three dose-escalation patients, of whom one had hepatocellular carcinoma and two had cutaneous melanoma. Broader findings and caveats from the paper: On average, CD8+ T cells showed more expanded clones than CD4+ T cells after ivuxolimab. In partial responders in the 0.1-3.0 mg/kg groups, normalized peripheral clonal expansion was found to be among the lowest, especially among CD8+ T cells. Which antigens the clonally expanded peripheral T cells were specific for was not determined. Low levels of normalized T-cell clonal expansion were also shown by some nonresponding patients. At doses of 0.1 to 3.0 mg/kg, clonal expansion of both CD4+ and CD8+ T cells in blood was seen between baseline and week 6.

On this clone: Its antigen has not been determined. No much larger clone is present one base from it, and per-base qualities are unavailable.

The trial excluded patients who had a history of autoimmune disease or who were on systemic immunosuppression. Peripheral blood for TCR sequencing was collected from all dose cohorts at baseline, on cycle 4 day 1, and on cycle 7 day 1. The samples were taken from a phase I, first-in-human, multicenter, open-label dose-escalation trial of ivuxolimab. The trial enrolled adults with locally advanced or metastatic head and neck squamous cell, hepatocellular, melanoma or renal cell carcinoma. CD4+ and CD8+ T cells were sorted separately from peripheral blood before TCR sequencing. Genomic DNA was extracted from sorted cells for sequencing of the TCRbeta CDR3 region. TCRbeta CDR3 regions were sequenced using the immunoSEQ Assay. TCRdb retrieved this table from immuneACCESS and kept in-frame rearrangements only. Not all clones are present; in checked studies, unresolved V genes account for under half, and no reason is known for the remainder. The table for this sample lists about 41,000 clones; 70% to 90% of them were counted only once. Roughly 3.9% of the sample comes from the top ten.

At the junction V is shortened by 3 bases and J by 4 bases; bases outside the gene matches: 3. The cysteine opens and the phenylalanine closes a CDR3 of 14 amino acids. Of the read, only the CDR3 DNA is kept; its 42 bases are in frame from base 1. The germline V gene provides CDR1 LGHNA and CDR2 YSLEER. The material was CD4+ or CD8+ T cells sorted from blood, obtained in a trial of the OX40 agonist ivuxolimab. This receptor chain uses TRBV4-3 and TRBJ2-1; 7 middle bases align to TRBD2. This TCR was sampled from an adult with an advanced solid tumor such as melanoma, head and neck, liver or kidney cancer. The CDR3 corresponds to CASSQRGGYNEQFF. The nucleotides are TGCGCCAGCAGCCAGCGGGGAGGGTACAATGAGCAGTTCTTC.